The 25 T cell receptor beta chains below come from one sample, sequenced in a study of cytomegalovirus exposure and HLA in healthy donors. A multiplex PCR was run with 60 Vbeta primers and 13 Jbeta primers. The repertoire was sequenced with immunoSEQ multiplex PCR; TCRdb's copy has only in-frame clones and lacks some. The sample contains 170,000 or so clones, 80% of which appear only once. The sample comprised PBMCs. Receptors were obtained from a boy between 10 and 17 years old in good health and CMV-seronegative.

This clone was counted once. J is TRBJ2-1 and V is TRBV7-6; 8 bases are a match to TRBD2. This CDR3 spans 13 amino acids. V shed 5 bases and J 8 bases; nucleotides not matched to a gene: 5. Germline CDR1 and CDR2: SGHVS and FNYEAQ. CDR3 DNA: TGTGCCAGCAGCCCCCGGGGGGGCGATGAGCAGTTCTTC. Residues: CASSPRGGDEQFF.

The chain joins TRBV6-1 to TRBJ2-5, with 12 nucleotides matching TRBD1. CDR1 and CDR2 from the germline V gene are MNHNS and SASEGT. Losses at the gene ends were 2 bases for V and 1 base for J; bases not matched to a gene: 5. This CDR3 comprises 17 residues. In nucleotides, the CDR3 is TGTGCCAGCAGTGAAATGGGACAGGGGGCCAGCCAAGAGACCCAGTACTTC. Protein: CASSEMGQGASQETQYF.

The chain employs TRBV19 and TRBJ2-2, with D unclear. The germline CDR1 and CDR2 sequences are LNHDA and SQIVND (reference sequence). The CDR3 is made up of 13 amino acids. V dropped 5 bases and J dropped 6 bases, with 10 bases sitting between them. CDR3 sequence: CASSDIPPGELFF. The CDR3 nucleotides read TGTGCCAGTAGTGACATACCTCCCGGGGAGCTGTTTTTT.

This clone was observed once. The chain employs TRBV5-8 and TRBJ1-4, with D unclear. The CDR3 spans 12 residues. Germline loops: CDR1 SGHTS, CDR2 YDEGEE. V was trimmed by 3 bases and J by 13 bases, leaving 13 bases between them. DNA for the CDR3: TGTGCCAGCAGCTCGTGGGGAGTTGGACTGTTTTTT. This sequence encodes CASSSWGVGLFF.

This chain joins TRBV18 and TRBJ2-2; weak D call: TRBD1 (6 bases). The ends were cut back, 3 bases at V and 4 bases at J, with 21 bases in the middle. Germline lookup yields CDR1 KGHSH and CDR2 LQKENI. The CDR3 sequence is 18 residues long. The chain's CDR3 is CASSPPGGQGKSTGELFF. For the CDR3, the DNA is TGTGCCAGCTCACCTCCCGGCGGGCAGGGGAAGAGCACCGGGGAGCTGTTTTTT.

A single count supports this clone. CDR3 sequence reads: CASSLRGQGLGNEQFF. For the CDR3, the DNA is TGTGCCAGCAGCTTACGGGGACAGGGTCTGGGGAATGAGCAGTTCTTC. The V call is TRBV7-6, the J call TRBJ2-1; 9 positions agree with TRBD1. Germline V gene sequence: CDR1 SGHVS, CDR2 FNYEAQ. This CDR3 contains 16 residues. With 2 bases clipped from V and 7 bases from J, the junction kept 9 bases outside the gene matches.

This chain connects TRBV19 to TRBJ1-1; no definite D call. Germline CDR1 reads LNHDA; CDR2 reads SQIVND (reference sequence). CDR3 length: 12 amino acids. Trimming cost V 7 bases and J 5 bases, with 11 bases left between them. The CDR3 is CASISGGTEAFF. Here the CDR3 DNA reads TGTGCCAGTATTTCTGGAGGGACTGAAGCTTTCTTT.

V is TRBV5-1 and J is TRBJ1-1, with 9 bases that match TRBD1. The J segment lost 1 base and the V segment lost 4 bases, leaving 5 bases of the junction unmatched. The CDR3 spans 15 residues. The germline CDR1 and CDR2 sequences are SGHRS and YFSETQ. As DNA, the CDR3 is TGCGCCAGCAGCCCCGGACAGGGGCAGAACACTGAAGCTTTCTTT. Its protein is CASSPGQGQNTEAFF.

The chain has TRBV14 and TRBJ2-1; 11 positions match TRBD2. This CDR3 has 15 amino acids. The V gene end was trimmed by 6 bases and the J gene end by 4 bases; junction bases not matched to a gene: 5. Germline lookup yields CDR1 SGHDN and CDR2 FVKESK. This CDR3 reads CASRKTSGGYNEQFF. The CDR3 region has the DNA TGTGCCAGCAGGAAAACTAGCGGGGGATACAATGAGCAGTTCTTC.

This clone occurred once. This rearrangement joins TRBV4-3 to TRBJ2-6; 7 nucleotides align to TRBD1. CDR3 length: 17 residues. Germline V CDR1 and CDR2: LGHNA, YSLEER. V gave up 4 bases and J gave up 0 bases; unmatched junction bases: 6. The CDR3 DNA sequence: TGCGCCAGCAGCCCAACAGGGGATTCCTCTGGGGCCAACGTCCTGACTTTC. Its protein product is CASSPTGDSSGANVLTF.

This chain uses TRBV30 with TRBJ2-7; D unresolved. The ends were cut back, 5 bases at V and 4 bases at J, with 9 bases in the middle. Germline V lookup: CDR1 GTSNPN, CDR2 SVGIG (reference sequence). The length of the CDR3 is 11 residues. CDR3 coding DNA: TGTGCCTGGGACTCGTTTTACGAGCAGTACTTC. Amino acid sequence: CAWDSFYEQYF. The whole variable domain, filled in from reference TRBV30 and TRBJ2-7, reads SQTIHQWPATLVQPVGSPLSLECTVEGTSNPNLYWYRQAAGRGLQLLFYSVGIGQISSEVPQNLSASRPQDRQFILSSKKLLLSDSGFYLCAWDSFYEQYFGPGTRLTVT.

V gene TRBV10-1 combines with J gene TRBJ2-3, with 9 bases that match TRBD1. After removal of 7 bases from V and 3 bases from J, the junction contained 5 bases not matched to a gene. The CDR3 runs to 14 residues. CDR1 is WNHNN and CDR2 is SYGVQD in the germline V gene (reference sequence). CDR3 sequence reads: CASTPGQGTDTQYF. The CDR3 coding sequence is TGCGCCAGCACCCCGGGACAGGGAACAGATACGCAGTATTTT.

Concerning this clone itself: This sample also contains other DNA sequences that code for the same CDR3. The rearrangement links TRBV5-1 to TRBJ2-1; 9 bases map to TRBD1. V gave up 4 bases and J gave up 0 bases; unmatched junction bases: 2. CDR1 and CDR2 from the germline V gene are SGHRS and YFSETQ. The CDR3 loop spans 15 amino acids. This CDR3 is CASSPGQGSYNEQFF. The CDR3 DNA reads TGCGCCAGCAGCCCGGGACAGGGCTCCTACAATGAGCAGTTCTTC.

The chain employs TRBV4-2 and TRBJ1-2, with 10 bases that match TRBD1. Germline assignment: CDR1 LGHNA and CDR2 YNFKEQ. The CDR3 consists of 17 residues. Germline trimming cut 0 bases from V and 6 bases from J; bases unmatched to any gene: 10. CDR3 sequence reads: CASSQDSSGQGRDGYTF. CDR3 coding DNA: TGTGCCAGCAGCCAAGATAGTTCGGGACAGGGGAGGGATGGCTACACCTTC.

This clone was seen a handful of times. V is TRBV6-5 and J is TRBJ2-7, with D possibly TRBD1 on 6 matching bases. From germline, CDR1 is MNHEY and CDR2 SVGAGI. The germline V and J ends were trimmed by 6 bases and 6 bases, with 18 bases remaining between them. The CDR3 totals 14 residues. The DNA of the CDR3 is TGTGCCAGCAGAAGATTACAGGGCCTCTCCGAGCAGTACTTC. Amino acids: CASRRLQGLSEQYF.

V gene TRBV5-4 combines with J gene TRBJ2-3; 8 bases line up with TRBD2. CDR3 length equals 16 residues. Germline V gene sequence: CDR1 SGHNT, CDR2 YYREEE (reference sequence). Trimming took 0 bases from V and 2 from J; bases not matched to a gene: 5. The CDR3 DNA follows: TGTGCCAGCAGCTTGGCGTGGCGGGGGGACACAGATACGCAGTATTTT. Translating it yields CASSLAWRGDTDTQYF.

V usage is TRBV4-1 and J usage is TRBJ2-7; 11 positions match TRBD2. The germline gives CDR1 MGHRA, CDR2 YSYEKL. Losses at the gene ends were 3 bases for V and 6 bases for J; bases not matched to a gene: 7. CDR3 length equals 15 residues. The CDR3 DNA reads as TGCGCCAGCAGCCAGGCTAGCGGGAGGTATTCCGAGCAGTACTTC. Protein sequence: CASSQASGRYSEQYF.

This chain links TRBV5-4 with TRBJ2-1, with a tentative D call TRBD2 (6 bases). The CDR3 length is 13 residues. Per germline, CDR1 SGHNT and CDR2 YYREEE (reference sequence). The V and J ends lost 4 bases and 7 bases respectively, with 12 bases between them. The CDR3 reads CASSREWGNEQFF. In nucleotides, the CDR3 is TGTGCCAGCAGCCGGGAGTGGGGTAATGAGCAGTTCTTC.

The CDR3 bases are TGTGCCAGCAGCCCTACAGGGGGCGGTCGCAATCAGCCCCAGCATTTT. Translation gives CASSPTGGGRNQPQHF. This chain joins TRBV27 and TRBJ1-5; 9 nucleotides line up with TRBD1. CDR3 length: 16 amino acids. V lost 6 bases and J lost 2; bases outside the gene matches: 8. CDR1 and CDR2 (germline): MNHEY, SMNVEV (reference sequence).

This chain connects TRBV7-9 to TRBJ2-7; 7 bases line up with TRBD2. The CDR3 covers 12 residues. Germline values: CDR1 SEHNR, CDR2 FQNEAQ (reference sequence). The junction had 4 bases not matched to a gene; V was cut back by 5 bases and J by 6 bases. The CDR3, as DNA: TGTGCCAGCAGCCATGGACTAGTCGAGCAGTACTTC. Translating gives CASSHGLVEQYF.

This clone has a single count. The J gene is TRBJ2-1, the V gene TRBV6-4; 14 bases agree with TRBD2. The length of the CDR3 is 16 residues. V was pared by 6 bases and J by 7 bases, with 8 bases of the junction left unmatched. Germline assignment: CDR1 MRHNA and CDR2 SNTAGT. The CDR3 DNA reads TGTGCCAGCAGCCGATTGGGACTAGCGGGGGCAAATGAGCAGTTCTTC. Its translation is CASSRLGLAGANEQFF.

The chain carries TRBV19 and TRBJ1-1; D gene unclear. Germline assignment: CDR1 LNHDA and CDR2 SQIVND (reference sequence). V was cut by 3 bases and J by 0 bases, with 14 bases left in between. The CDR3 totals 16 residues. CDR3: CASSMWASSLNTEAFF. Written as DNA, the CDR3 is TGTGCCAGTAGTATGTGGGCCAGCAGCTTGAACACTGAAGCTTTCTTT.

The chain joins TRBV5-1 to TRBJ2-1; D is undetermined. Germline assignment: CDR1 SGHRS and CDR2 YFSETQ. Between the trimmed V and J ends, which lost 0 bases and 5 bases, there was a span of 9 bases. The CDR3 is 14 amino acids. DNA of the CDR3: TGCGCCAGCAGCTTGGCAACCAGCGACAATGAGCAGTTCTTC. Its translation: CASSLATSDNEQFF.

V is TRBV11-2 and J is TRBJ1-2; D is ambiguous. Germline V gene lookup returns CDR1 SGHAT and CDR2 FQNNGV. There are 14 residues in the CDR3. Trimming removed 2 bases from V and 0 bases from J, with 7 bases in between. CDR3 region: CASSLNRANYGYTF. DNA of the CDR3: TGTGCCAGCAGCTTAAACAGAGCTAACTATGGCTACACCTTC.

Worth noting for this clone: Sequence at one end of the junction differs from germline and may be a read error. This chain's CDR3 is CSSSHMRTGARSYEQYF. CDR3 nucleotides: TGTTCCAGCAGCCATATGCGGACAGGAGCCCGCTCCTACGAGCAGTACTTC. The V and J genes are TRBV7-9 and TRBJ2-7, with TRBD1 identical over 7 bases. The length of the CDR3 is 17 residues. In germline, CDR1 is SEHNR, CDR2 FQNEAQ (reference sequence).